The 20 T cell receptor beta chains in this list originate from one sample, sequenced in a study of cytomegalovirus exposure and HLA in healthy donors. The PCR ran on 60 Vbeta and 13 Jbeta primers. Data came from immunoSEQ multiplex PCR; TCRdb stores just in-frame clones and leaves some out. The sample has 150,000 to 200,000 clones; about 80% are singletons. The sample was PBMCs. These receptor sequences come from a man in his forties in good health and CMV-seropositive.

This chain joins TRBV19 and TRBJ1-3, with no clear D. CDR1 is LNHDA and CDR2 is SQIVND in the germline V gene (reference sequence). The CDR3 spans 12 residues. The V gene lost 6 bases and the J gene lost 8 bases, with 11 bases spanning the gap. CDR3 loop: CASSPTQDTIYF. Written as DNA, the CDR3 is TGTGCCAGTAGCCCGACTCAAGACACCATATATTTT.

The chain is built from TRBV10-3 and TRBJ2-3; D not resolved. This CDR3 comprises 13 residues. CDR1 and CDR2 from the germline V gene are ENHRY and SYGVKD. The V gene lost 3 bases and the J gene lost 6 bases, with 10 bases spanning the gap. The CDR3 loop reads CAISDSRVDTQYF. CDR3 bases: TGTGCCATCAGTGATTCGAGAGTTGATACGCAGTATTTT.

This clone appeared a single time. The rearrangement links TRBV4-2 to TRBJ2-5, with D perhaps TRBD1 (6 bases). Germline V gene lookup returns CDR1 LGHNA and CDR2 YNFKEQ. V lost 5 bases to trimming and J lost 5 bases, with 21 bases between them. This CDR3 has 16 amino acids. This CDR3 is CASSSQQGRFRETQYF. DNA for the CDR3: TGTGCCAGCAGCTCTCAACAGGGCCGGTTCCGGGAGACCCAGTACTTC.

The chain uses TRBV10-3 and TRBJ1-3, with 9 positions matching TRBD1. With 6 bases clipped from V and 10 bases from J, the junction kept 19 bases outside the gene matches. The CDR3 has 17 residues. Per germline, CDR1 ENHRY and CDR2 SYGVKD. This CDR3 reads CAIRTIRDRDRDQTIYF. The CDR3 DNA follows: TGTGCCATCAGGACTATCAGGGACAGGGATCGGGACCAGACCATATATTTT.

The rearrangement joins TRBV30 to TRBJ2-3, with no clear D. The V and J ends lost 2 bases and 1 base respectively, with 13 bases between them. The V gene's germline CDR1 is GTSNPN and CDR2 SVGIG (reference sequence). This CDR3 is 15 amino acids long. The CDR3 protein is CAWSLNFGGTDTQYF. The CDR3 DNA reads TGTGCCTGGAGTCTCAACTTCGGTGGCACAGATACGCAGTATTTT.

The chain employs TRBV11-2 and TRBJ2-7; a possible D gene is TRBD2 (6 bases). CDR3 length equals 15 residues. Between the trimmed V and J ends, which lost 3 bases and 3 bases, there was a span of 15 bases. Germline CDR1 SGHAT, CDR2 FQNNGV. The CDR3 protein is CASSFMEGEGYEQYF. The CDR3 nucleotides read TGTGCCAGCAGCTTCATGGAGGGAGAGGGCTACGAGCAGTACTTC.

This sequence joins TRBV7-2 and TRBJ1-1; TRBD1 is a possible D gene (5 bases). Per the germline V gene, CDR1 is SGHTA and CDR2 is FQGNSA. Trimming pared 0 bases from V and 1 base from J, leaving 12 bases between. This CDR3 spans 16 amino acids. DNA for the CDR3: TGTGCCAGCAGCTTAGCCCCGACAGTGAAGAACACTGAAGCTTTCTTT. Translated: CASSLAPTVKNTEAFF.

This clone has a single count. The chain employs TRBV6-5 and TRBJ2-7; D might be TRBD2 (6 bases). CDR3 length: 12 amino acids. Between the trimmed V and J ends, which lost 5 bases and 12 bases, there was a span of 17 bases. Germline-derived CDR1 and CDR2 are MNHEY and SVGAGI. CDR3 sequence (DNA): TGTGCCAGCAGTCGCGACCGGACTACTGCGTACTTC. Its translation: CASSRDRTTAYF.

This clone occurred once. The chain couples TRBV5-4 to TRBJ1-2; D may be TRBD1 (6 bases). The ends were cut back, 3 bases at V and 0 bases at J, with 12 bases in the middle. The CDR3 consists of 15 residues. Per the germline V gene, CDR1 is SGHNT and CDR2 is YYREEE (reference sequence). The CDR3 region has the DNA TGTGCCAGCAGCTCCCGACAGGTAGCTAACTATGGCTACACCTTC. As protein: CASSSRQVANYGYTF.

The chain couples TRBV28 to TRBJ1-5, with 8 positions matching TRBD1. V was clipped by 4 bases and J by 3 bases; unmatched bases: 5. In germline, CDR1 is MDHEN, CDR2 SYDVKM. The CDR3 is 15 residues long. CDR3 residues: CASSWGTGYNQPQHF. The DNA for the CDR3 is TGTGCCAGCAGTTGGGGGACAGGTTACAATCAGCCCCAGCATTTT.

J is TRBJ2-5 and V is TRBV5-4; 10 bases align to TRBD2. Germline V gene sequence: CDR1 SGHNT, CDR2 YYREEE (reference sequence). Germline trimming cut 4 bases from V and 2 bases from J; bases unmatched to any gene: 5. This CDR3 contains 15 residues. CDR3 region: CASSRGTSEQETQYF. CDR3 bases: TGTGCCAGCAGCAGGGGGACTAGCGAGCAAGAGACCCAGTACTTC.

Turning to this clone: An end of the junction does not agree with germline; a read error may underlie this. Other DNA sequences in this sample translate to the same CDR3. The genes are TRBV7-9 and TRBJ2-7, with D unclear. Germline CDR1 reads SEHNR; CDR2 reads FQNEAQ (reference sequence). There are 14 residues in the CDR3. The CDR3 nucleotides read TGTGCCAGCAGCTCCCCCGGGTCACCCTACGAGCAGTACTTT. It is translated as CASSSPGSPYEQYF.

The chain uses TRBV2 and TRBJ1-1, with a weak D call TRBD1 (5 bases). Trimming cost V 4 bases and J 2 bases, with 17 bases left between them. The CDR3 is 16 residues long. Germline lookup yields CDR1 SNHLY and CDR2 FYNNEI. The CDR3 protein is CASSGASTVINTEAFF. DNA for the CDR3: TGTGCCAGCAGTGGAGCCTCGACAGTGATCAACACTGAAGCTTTCTTT.

This clone has a handful of counts. The CDR3 sequence: CAWSVGVGNIQYF. CDR3 bases: TGTGCCTGGAGTGTCGGGGTCGGGAACATTCAGTACTTC. The chain carries TRBV30 and TRBJ2-4, with D possibly being TRBD2 (5 bases). The CDR3 has 13 residues. V was clipped by 0 bases and J by 7 bases, with 10 bases between them. Per germline, CDR1 GTSNPN and CDR2 SVGIG (reference sequence). The whole variable domain, filled in from reference TRBV30 and TRBJ2-4, reads SQTIHQWPATLVQPVGSPLSLECTVEGTSNPNLYWYRQAAGRGLQLLFYSVGIGQISSEVPQNLSASRPQDRQFILSSKKLLLSDSGFYLCAWSVGVGNIQYFGAGTRLSVL.

The chain recombines TRBV29-1 with TRBJ2-7, with TRBD2 matching over 14 bases. The CDR3 totals 16 residues. J was trimmed by 3 bases and V by 6 bases; bases with no gene match: 10. Germline assignment: CDR1 SQVTM and CDR2 ANQGSEA. The DNA for the CDR3 is TGCAGCGTGGCCGGACTAGCGGGAGGTGGAGTCTACGAGCAGTACTTC. Residues: CSVAGLAGGGVYEQYF.

The chain uses TRBV28 and TRBJ1-1; weak D call: TRBD1 (5 bases). The CDR3 length is 13 residues. Germline lookup yields CDR1 MDHEN and CDR2 SYDVKM. The ends were cut back, 2 bases at V and 5 bases at J, with 9 bases in the middle. CDR3 loop: CASSLNRGTEAFF. CDR3 DNA: TGTGCCAGCAGTTTAAATAGGGGTACTGAAGCTTTCTTT.

This sequence joins TRBV7-9 and TRBJ2-2; maybe TRBD2 (7 bases). V lost 3 bases to trimming and J lost 1 base, with 9 bases between them. There are 15 residues in the CDR3. Germline CDR1 SEHNR, CDR2 FQNEAQ (reference sequence). The CDR3 DNA reads TGTGCCAGCAGCTTGAGGGGGGGGAACACCGGGGAGCTGTTTTTT. This gives the protein CASSLRGGNTGELFF.

Turning to this clone: The junction shows a germline mismatch at one end, possibly a read error. The chain combines TRBV7-8 with TRBJ1-6; D uncertain. Germline V lookup: CDR1 SGHVS, CDR2 FQNEAQ. CDR3 length equals 13 residues. DNA of the CDR3: TGTGCCAGCACCTTACCGGGGAATTCACCCCTCCACTTT. This encodes CASTLPGNSPLHF.

The rearrangement links TRBV9 to TRBJ2-7; tentative D call: TRBD1 (6 bases). Germline V lookup: CDR1 SGDLS, CDR2 YYNGEE. V was cut by 1 base and J by 3 bases, with 11 bases left in between. CDR3 length equals 14 residues. The CDR3 coding sequence is TGTGCCAGCAGCGTAAGGGACACTAACTACGAGCAGTACTTC. It yields the protein CASSVRDTNYEQYF.

The chain uses TRBV6-1 and TRBJ1-5, with D perhaps TRBD1 (6 bases). The CDR3 sequence is 13 residues long. CDR1 MNHNS and CDR2 SASEGT come from the germline V gene. Trimming removed 8 bases from V and 7 bases from J, with 15 bases in between. CDR3 region: CASLQGVRQPQHF. The CDR3 nucleotides read TGTGCCAGCCTACAGGGCGTAAGGCAGCCCCAGCATTTT.